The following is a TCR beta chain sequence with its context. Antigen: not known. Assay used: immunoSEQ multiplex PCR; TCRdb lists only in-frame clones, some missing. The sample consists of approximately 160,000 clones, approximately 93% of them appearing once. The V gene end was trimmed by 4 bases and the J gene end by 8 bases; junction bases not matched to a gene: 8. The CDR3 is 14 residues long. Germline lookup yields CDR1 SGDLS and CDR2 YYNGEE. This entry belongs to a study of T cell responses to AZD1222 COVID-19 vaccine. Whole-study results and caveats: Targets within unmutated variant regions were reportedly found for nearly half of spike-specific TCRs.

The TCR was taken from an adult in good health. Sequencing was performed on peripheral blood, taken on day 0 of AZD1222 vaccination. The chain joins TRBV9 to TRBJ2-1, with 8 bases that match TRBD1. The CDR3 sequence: CASSIGQGRDEQFF. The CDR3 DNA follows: TGTGCCAGCAGCATCGGACAGGGACGGGATGAGCAGTTCTTC.